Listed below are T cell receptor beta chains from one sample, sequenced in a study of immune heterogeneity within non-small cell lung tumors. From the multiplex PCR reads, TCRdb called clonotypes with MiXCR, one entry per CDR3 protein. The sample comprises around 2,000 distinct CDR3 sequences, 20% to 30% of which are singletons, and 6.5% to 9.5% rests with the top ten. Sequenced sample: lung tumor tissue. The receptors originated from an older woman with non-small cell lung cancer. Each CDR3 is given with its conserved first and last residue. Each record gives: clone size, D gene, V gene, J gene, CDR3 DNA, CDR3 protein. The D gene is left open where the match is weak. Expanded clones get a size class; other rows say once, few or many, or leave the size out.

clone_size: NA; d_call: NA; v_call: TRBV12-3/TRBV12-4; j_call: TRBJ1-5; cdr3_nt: TGTGCCAGAAGCCGACGGGGCGATCAGTCCCAGCATTTT; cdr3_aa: CARSRRGDQSQHF
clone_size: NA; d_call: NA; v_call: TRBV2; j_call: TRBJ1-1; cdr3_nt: TGTGCCAGCGTCTTCGGGGAGATGAACACTGAAGCTTTCTTT; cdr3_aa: CASVFGEMNTEAFF
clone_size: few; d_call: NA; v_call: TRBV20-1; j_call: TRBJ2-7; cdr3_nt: TGCAGTGCTAGATTGGACTACACAGACGAGCAGTACTTC; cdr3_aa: CSARLDYTDEQYF
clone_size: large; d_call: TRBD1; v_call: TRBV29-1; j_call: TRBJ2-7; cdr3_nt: TGCAGCGTCGGACAGGGGACCGACGAGCAGTACTTC; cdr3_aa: CSVGQGTDEQYF
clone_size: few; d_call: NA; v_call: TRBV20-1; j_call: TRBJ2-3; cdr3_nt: TGCAGTGCTAGTCGGGGAGAGCTTAGCACAGATACGCAGTATTTT; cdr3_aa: CSASRGELSTDTQYF
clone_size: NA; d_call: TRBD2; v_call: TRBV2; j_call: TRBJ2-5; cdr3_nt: TGTGCCAGCAAGGGGTTGGGACTAGCGGGAGCGGGGCAAGAGACCCAGTACTTC; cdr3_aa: CASKGLGLAGAGQETQYF
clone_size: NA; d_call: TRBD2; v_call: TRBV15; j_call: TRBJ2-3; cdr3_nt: TGTGCCACCAGCGGCCCCGGGACTAGCGCGACAGATACGCAGTATTTT; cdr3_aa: CATSGPGTSATDTQYF
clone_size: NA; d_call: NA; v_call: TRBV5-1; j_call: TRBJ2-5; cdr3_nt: TGCGCCAGCAGCTTGGGCAGACAAGAGACCCAGTACTTC; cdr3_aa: CASSLGRQETQYF
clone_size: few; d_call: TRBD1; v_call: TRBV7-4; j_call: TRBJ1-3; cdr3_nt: TGTGCCAGCAGCTTAGTTTTTTCCGTCGGACAGGGTAAGGAAAACACCATATATTTT; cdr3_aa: CASSLVFSVGQGKENTIYF
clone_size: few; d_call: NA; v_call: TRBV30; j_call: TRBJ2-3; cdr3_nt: TGTGCCTCGAGTGCCCAAGGGGGTACGCAGTATTTT; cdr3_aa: CASSAQGGTQYF
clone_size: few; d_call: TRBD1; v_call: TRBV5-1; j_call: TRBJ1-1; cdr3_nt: TGCGCCAGCCGCGTCGGACAGGGGGTCATCCTAAACACTGAAGCTTTCTTT; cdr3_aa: CASRVGQGVILNTEAFF
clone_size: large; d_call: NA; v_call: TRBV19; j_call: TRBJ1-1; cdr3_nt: TGTGCCAGTAAAAGAGGGGTCATCATGAACACTGAAGCTTTCTTT; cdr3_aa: CASKRGVIMNTEAFF
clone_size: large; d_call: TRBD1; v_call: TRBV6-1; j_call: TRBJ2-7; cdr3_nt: TGTGCCAGCAGTCCGCCTAGGACAGGGGGTATCGACGAGCAGTACTTC; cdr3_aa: CASSPPRTGGIDEQYF
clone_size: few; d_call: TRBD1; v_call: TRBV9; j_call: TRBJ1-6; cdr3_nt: TGTGCCAGCAGCGAATCCTCCGGGACAGGGAGTTCACCCCTCCACTTT; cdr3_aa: CASSESSGTGSSPLHF
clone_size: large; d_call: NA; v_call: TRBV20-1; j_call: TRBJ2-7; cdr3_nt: TGCAGTGCTGGCAGGGTAGGTGGCTACGAGCAGTACTTC; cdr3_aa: CSAGRVGGYEQYF
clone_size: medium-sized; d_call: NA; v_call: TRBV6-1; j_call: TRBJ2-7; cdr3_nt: TGTGCCAGCAGTATCGAAAGGGGTCCCTACGAGCAGTACTTC; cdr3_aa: CASSIERGPYEQYF
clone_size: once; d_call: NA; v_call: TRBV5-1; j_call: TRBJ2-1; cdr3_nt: TGCGCCAGCAGCTTTTCAGGGGCTTCAAGCCAGGAGCAGTTCTTC; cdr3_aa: CASSFSGASSQEQFF
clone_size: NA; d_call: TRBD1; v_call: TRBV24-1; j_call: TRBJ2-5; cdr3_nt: TGTGCCACCAGTGATTTTGACAGGGGAGTAGAGACCCAGTACTTC; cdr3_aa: CATSDFDRGVETQYF
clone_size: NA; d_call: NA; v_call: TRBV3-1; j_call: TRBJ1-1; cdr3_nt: TGTGCCAGCAGCCAAGCCCCCGAGAACACTGAAGCTTTCTTT; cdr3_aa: CASSQAPENTEAFF
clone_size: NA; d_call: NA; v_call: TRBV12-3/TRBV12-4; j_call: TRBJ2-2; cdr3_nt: TGTGCCAGCAGCCTAGGGGGGGCGCAGTCCGGGGAGCTGTTTTTT; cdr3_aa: CASSLGGAQSGELFF
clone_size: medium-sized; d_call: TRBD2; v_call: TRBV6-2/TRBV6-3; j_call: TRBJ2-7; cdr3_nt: TGTGCCAGCAGCGCAACTAGCGGGAGTTACGAGCAGTACTTC; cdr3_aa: CASSATSGSYEQYF
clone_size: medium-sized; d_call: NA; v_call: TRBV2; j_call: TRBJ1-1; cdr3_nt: TGTGCCAGCAGTGTCGAAGGGGGAGGGACTGAAGCTTTCTTT; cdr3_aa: CASSVEGGGTEAFF
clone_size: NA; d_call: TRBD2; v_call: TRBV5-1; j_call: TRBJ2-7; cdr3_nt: TGCTCCAGCAGCTGGGCCCCTCTAGCGGGGGCTGCCTACGAGCAGTACTTC; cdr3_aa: CSSSWAPLAGAAYEQYF
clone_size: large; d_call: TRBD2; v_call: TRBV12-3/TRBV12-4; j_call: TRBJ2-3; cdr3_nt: TGTGCCAGCAGCCAAGCGGGAGAGAGCACAGATACGCAGTATTTT; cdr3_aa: CASSQAGESTDTQYF
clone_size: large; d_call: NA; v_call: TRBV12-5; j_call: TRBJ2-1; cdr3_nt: TGTGCTAGTGGTTTGGTACTCGCCCCTGCACAGTTCTTC; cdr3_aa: CASGLVLAPAQFF
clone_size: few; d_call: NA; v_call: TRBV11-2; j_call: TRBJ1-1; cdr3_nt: TGTGCCAGCAGCACGACAGGTATGAACACTGAAGCTTTCTTT; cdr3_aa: CASSTTGMNTEAFF
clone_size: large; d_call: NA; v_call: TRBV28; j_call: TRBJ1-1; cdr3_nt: TGTGCCAGCAGTTTAGGCCAGGGGAGTTTGAACACTGAAGCTTTCTTT; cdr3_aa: CASSLGQGSLNTEAFF
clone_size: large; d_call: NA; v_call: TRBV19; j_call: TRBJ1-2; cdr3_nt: TGTGCCAGTAGTATGGATAGGGGCCTCTATGGCTACACCTTC; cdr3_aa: CASSMDRGLYGYTF
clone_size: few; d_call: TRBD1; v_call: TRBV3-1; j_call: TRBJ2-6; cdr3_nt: TGTGCCAGCAGCCGAACCACAGGGGCTGGGGCCAACGTCCTGACTTTC; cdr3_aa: CASSRTTGAGANVLTF
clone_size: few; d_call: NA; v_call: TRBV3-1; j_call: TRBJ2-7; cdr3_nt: TGTGCCAGCAGCCAAGTAGACAGGAACTACGAGCAGTACTTC; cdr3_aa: CASSQVDRNYEQYF
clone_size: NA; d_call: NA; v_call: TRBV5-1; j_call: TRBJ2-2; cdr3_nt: TGCGCCAGCAGCTCGACCTCAGGGCCCGGGGAGCTGTTTTTT; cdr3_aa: CASSSTSGPGELFF
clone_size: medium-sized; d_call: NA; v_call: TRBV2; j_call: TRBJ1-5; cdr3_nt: TGTGCCAGCAGTGGGGGGGCGCGTAGCAATCAGCCCCAGCATTTT; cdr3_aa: CASSGGARSNQPQHF
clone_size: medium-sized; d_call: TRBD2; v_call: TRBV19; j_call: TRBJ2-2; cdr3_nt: TGTGCCAGTAGTACCACCCCACGGACTAGCGGGAACACCGGGGAGCTGTTTTTT; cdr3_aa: CASSTTPRTSGNTGELFF
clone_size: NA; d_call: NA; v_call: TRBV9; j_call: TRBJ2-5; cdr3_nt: TGTGCCAGCAGCCAAAGCCAGGGGCAGCAAGAGACCCAGTACTTC; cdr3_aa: CASSQSQGQQETQYF
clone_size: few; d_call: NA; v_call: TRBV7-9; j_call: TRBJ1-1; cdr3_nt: TGTGCCAGCAGCTTTTCACGCCCGGGGGGAATGAACACTGAAGCTTTCTTT; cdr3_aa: CASSFSRPGGMNTEAFF
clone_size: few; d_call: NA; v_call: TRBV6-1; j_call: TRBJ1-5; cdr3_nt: TGTGCCAGCAGTGGGGGACCTTCTAGCAATCAGCCCCAGCATTTT; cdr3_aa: CASSGGPSSNQPQHF
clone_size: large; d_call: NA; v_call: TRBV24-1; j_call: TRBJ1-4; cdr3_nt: TGTGCCACCAGTGATTTCAAGAGGGGTGCAACTAATGAAAAACTGTTTTTT; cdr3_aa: CATSDFKRGATNEKLFF
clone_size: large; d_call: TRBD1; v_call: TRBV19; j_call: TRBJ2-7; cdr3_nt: TGTGCCAGTAGAAGAGGACAGGCCTCCGAGCAGTACTTC; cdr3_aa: CASRRGQASEQYF
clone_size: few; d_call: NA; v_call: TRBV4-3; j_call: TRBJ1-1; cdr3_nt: TGCGCCAGCAGCCAGGGAGGGGCGAACACTGAAGCTTTCTTT; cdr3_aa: CASSQGGANTEAFF
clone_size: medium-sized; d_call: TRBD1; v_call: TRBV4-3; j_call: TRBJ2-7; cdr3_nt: TGCGCCAGCAGCCCATCGGACAGGGCGGGCTACGAGCAGTACTTC; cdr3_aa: CASSPSDRAGYEQYF
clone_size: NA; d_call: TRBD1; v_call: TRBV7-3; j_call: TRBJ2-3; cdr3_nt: TGTGCCAGCAGCGCCTTACAGGGGGCACCACTAGATACGCAGTATTTT; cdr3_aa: CASSALQGAPLDTQYF
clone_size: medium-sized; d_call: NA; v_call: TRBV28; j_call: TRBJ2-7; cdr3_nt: TGTGCCAGCAGTTTAAACCCGTCCGAGCAGTACTTC; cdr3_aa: CASSLNPSEQYF
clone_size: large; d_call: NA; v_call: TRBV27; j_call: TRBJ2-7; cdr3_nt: TGTGCCAGCAGGCCAATTGGGTCCTACGAGCAGTACTTC; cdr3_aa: CASRPIGSYEQYF
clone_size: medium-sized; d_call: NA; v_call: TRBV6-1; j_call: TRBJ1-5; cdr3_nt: TGTGCCAGCAGTGAAAGAGGGGCAGTCTTCGATAATCAGCCCCAGCATTTT; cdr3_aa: CASSERGAVFDNQPQHF
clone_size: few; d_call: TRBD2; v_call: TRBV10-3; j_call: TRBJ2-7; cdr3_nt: TGTGCCATCAGTGAATCTGGACTAGCGGGACGGGGGCAGTACTTC; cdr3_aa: CAISESGLAGRGQYF
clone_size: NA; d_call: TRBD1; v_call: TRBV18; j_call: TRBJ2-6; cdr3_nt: TGTGCCAGCTCACCTCGGACAGGGGACGGGGCCAACGTCCTGACTTTC; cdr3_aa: CASSPRTGDGANVLTF
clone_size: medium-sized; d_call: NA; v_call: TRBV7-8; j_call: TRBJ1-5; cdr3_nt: TGTGCCAGCAGCTTAGTAGGATATCAGCCCCAGCATTTT; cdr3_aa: CASSLVGYQPQHF